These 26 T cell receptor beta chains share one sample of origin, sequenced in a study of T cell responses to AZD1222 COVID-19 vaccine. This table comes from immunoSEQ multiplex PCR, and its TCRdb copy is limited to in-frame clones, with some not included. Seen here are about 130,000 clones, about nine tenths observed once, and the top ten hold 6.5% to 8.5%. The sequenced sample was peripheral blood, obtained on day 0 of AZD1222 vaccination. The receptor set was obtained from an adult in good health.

CDR3 coding DNA: TGTGCCAGCAGCCAGGCCCTGGCGGGGGGTAGCACAGATACGCAGTATTTT. Its protein product is CASSQALAGGSTDTQYF. The chain links TRBV5-8 to TRBJ2-3; TRBD2 agrees at 8 bases. The J segment lost 0 bases and the V segment lost 4 bases, leaving 10 bases of the junction unmatched. CDR1 is SGHTS and CDR2 is YDEGEE in the germline V gene. The CDR3 sequence is 17 residues long.

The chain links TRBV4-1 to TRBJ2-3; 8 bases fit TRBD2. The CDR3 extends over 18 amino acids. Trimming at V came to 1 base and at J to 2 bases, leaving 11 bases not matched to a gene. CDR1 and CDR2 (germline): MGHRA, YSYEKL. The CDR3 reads CASSQGRVAGTDTDTQYF. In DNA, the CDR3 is TGCGCCAGCAGCCAAGGGAGGGTAGCGGGGACCGACACAGATACGCAGTATTTT.

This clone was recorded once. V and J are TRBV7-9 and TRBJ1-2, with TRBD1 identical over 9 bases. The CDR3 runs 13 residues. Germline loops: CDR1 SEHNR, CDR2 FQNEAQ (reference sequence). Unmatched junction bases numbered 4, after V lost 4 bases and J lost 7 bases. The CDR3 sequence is CASSYGTGSGYTF. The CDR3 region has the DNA TGTGCCAGCAGCTATGGGACAGGGAGTGGCTACACCTTC.

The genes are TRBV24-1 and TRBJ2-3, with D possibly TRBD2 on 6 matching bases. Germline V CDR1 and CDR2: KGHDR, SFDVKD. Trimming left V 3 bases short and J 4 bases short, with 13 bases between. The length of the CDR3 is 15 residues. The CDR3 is CATSDMGREADTQYF. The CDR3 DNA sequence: TGTGCCACCAGTGATATGGGCAGGGAGGCAGATACGCAGTATTTT.

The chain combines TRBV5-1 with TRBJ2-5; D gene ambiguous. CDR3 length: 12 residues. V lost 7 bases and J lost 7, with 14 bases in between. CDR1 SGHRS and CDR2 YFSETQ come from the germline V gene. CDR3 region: CASSHNEGTQYF. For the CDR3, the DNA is TGCGCCAGCTCCCACAACGAAGGGACCCAGTACTTC.

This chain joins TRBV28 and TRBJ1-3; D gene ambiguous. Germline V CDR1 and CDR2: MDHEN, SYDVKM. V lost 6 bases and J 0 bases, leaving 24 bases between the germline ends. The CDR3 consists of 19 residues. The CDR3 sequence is CASSKRFRRVKFSGNTIYF. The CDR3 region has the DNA TGTGCCAGCAGCAAAAGGTTCCGGCGGGTTAAATTCTCTGGAAACACCATATATTTT.

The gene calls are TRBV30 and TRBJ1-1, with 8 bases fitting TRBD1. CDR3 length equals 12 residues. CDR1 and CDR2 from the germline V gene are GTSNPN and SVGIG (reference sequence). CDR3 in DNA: TGTGGCGCGAAGACAGGGGCCACTGAAGCTTTCTTT. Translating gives CGAKTGATEAFF.

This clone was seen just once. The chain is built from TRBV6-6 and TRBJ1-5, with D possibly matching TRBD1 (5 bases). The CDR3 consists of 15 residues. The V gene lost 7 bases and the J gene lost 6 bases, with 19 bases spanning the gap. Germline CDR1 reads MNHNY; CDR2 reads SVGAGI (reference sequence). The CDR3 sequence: CASNPGGANGQPQHF. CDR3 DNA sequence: TGTGCCAGCAACCCCGGCGGGGCGAACGGTCAGCCCCAGCATTTT.

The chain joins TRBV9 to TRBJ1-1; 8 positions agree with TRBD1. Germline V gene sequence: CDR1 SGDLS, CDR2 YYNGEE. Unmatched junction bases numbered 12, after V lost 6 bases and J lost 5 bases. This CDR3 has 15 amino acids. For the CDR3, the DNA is TGTGCCAGCAACCCATCAGGGGGCGGGGGTACTGAAGCTTTCTTT. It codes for CASNPSGGGGTEAFF.

This chain's CDR3 is CASSSPGVLAEQFF. The CDR3 region has the DNA TGTGCCAGCAGTTCCCCCGGGGTTCTGGCTGAGCAGTTCTTC. V is TRBV27 and J is TRBJ2-1, with D tentatively TRBD2 (5 bases). V shed 4 bases and J shed 9 bases, with 16 bases lying between them. Germline loops: CDR1 MNHEY, CDR2 SMNVEV (reference sequence). This CDR3 is built from 14 residues.

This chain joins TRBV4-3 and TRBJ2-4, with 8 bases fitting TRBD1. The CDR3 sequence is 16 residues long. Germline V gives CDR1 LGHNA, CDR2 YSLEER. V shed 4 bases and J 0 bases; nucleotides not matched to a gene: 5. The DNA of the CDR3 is TGCGCCAGCAGCCGAACAGGGGGGCCAGCCAAAAACATTCAGTACTTC. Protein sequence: CASSRTGGPAKNIQYF.

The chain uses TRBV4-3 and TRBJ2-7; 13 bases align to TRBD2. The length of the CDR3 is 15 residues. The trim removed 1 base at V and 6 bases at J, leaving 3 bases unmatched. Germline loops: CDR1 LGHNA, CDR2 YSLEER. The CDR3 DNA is TGCGCCAGCAGCCAAGGGACTAGCGGGGGTGCCGAGCAGTACTTC. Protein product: CASSQGTSGGAEQYF.

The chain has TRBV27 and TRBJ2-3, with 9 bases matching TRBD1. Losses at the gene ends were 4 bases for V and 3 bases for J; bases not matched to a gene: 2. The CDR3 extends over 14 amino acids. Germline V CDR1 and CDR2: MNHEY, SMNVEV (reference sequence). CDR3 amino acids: CASSWTGETDTQYF. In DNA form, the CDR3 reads TGTGCCAGCAGTTGGACAGGGGAAACAGATACGCAGTATTTT.

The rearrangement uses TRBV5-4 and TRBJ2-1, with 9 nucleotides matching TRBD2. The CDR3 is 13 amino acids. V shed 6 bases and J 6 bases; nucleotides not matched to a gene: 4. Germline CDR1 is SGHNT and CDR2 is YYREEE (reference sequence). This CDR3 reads CASTSAGGNEQFF. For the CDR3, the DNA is TGTGCCAGCACCTCAGCGGGGGGCAATGAGCAGTTCTTC.

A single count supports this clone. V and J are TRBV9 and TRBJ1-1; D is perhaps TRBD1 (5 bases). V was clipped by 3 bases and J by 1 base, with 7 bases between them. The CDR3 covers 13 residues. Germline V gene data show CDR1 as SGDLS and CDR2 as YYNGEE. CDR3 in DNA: TGTGCCAGCAGCGACGGGGCGAACACTGAAGCTTTCTTT. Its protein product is CASSDGANTEAFF. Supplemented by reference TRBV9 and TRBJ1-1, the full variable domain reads DSGVTQTPKHLITATGQRVTLRCSPRSGDLSVYWYQQSLDQGLQFLIQYYNGEERAKGNILERFSAQQFPDLHSELNLSSLELGDSALYFCASSDGANTEAFFGQGTRLTVV.

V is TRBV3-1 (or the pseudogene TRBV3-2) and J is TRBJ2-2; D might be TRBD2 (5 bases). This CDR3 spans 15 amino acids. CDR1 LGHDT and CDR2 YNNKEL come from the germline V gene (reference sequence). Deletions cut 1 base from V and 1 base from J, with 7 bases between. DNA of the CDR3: TGTGCCAGCAGCCAAGTGAGGGTGAACACCGGGGAGCTGTTTTTT. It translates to CASSQVRVNTGELFF.

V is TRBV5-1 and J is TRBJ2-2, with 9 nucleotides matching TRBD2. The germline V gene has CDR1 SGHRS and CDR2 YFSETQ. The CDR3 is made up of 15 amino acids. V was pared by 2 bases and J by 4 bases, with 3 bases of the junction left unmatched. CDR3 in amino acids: CASSFGLALTGELFF. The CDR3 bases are TGCGCCAGCAGCTTCGGACTAGCGCTCACCGGGGAGCTGTTTTTT.

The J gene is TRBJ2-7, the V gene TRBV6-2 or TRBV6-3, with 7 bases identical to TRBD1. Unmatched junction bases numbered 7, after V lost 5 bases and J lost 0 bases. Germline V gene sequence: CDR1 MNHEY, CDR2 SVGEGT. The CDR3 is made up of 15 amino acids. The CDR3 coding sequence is TGTGCCAGCAGTCTATTAGGGGGCAGCTCCTACGAGCAGTACTTC. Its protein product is CASSLLGGSSYEQYF.

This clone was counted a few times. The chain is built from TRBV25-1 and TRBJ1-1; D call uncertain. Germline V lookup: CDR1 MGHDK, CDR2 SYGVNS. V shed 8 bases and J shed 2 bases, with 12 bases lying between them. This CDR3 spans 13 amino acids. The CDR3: CASAKRDNTEAFF. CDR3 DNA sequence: TGTGCCAGCGCTAAACGGGATAACACTGAAGCTTTCTTT.

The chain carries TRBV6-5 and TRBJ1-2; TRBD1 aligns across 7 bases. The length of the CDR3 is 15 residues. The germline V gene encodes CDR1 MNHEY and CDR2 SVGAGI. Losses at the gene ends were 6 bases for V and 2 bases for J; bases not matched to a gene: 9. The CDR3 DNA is TGTGCCAGCAGGGGCCAACAGGGGCCCAACTATGGCTACACCTTC. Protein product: CASRGQQGPNYGYTF.

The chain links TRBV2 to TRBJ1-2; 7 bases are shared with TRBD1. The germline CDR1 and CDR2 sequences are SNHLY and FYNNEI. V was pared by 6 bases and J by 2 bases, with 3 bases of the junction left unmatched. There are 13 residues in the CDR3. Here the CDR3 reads CASRMGQNYGYTF. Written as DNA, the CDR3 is TGTGCCAGCAGGATGGGACAGAACTATGGCTACACCTTC. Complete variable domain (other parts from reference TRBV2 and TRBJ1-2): EPEVTQTPSHQVTQMGQEVILRCVPISNHLYFYWYRQILGQKVEFLVSFYNNEISEKSEIFDDQFSVERPDGSNFTLKIRSTKLEDSAMYFCASRMGQNYGYTFGSGTRLTVV.

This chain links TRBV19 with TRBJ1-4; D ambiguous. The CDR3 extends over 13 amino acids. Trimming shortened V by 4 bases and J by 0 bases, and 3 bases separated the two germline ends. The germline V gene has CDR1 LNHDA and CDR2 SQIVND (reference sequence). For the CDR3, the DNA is TGTGCCAGTAGTAGGACAACTAATGAAAAACTGTTTTTT. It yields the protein CASSRTTNEKLFF.

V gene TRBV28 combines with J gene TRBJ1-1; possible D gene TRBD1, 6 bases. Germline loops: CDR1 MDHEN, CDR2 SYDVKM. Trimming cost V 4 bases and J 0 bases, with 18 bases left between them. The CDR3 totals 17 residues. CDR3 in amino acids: CASSSLPRTDMNTEAFF. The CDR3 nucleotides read TGTGCCAGCAGTTCACTCCCCCGGACAGACATGAACACTGAAGCTTTCTTT.

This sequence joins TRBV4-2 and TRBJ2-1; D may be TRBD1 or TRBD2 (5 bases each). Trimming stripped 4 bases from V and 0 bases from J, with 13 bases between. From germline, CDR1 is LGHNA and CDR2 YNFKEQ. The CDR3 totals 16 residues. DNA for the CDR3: TGTGCCAGCAGCCCCCACCTTGGGGGCTCCTACAATGAGCAGTTCTTC. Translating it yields CASSPHLGGSYNEQFF.

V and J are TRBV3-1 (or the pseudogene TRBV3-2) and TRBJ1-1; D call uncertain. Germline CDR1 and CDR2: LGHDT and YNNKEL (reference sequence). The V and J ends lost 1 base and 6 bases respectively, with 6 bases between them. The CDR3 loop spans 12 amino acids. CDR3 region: CASSQGAAEAFF. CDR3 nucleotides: TGTGCCAGCAGCCAAGGGGCGGCTGAAGCTTTCTTT.

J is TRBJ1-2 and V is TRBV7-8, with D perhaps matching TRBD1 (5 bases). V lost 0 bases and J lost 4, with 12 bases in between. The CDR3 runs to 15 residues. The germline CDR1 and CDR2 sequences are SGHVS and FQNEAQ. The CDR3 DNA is TGTGCCAGCAGCTTAGCTCCAGGGAGAGGCTATGGCTACACCTTC. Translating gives CASSLAPGRGYGYTF.